The 8 T cell receptor beta chains below were found in one sample sequenced in a study of CXCR3-negative and CXCR3-positive naive CD8 T cells. TRB cDNA was prepared as libraries by UMI-labeled 5' RACE. TCRdb reprocessed the 5' RACE reads and reports one entry per CDR3 protein, with no DNA. The sample table includes about 40,000 distinct CDR3 sequences. The sequencing sample was made of memory CD8+ T cells from blood. The receptors come from a human donor in good health. Some clones in this sample may be carry-over from other donors' samples.

The gene calls are TRBV4-1 and TRBJ2-2. This CDR3 contains 14 residues. The germline gives CDR1 MGHRA, CDR2 YSYEKL. CDR3 residues: CASSQDGYTGELFF.

CDR3 protein: CSVPTSDYNEQFF. The chain combines TRBV29-1 with TRBJ2-1; TCRdb proposes TRBD2, but this gene call is untestable without DNA. This CDR3 comprises 13 residues. CDR1 and CDR2 from the germline V gene are SQVTM and ANQGSEA.

V gene TRBV29-1 combines with J gene TRBJ2-7. This CDR3 is built from 13 residues. Germline V gene data show CDR1 as SQVTM and CDR2 as ANQGSEA. The CDR3 is CSVADLSSYEQYF.

This chain links TRBV6-5 with TRBJ2-2. Per germline, CDR1 MNHEY and CDR2 SVGAGI. The CDR3 extends over 16 amino acids. Here the CDR3 reads CASSYSMGTNTGELFF.

The gene calls are TRBV20-1 and TRBJ2-2; checking the TCRdb D call of TRBD1 is not possible without DNA. CDR3 length equals 14 residues. Germline V CDR1 and CDR2: DFQATT, SNEGSKA (reference sequence). The chain's CDR3 is CSARGGGDTGELFF.

The chain carries TRBV12-3 or TRBV12-4 and TRBJ2-7. This CDR3 contains 13 residues. The CDR3 protein is CASSFGHSYEQYF.

The J gene is TRBJ1-2, the V gene TRBV29-1; absent DNA, TCRdb's TRBD1 call cannot be checked. Germline V gives CDR1 SQVTM, CDR2 ANQGSEA. The CDR3 length is 14 residues. The CDR3 spells CSVEWWGGELGYTF.

The CDR3 spells CASSTGTGAEAFF. This rearrangement joins TRBV4-3 to TRBJ1-1; no DNA is available, so the TRBD1 call from TCRdb remains unchecked. CDR3 length: 13 residues. Germline-derived CDR1 and CDR2 are LGHNA and YSLEER.